Sequencing of this T cell receptor (beta chain) was carried out in a study of HIV-infected children after antiretroviral therapy interruption. Study in general: Recorded EBV and CMV exposure existed for most children.

The V end was cut by 6 bases, the J end by 0 bases, with 13 bases between. CDR1 is DFQATT and CDR2 is SNEGSKA in the germline V gene (reference sequence). The CDR3 covers 14 residues. Treatment specified: PENTA 11 planned treatment interruption arm or continuous ART arm. Sorting from thawed PBMCs isolated naive CD4+ CD45RA+ CD45RO- T cells. A few counts support this clonotype. The TCR library was built from RNA with a 3' RACE protocol and unique molecular identifiers. TCRdb independently ran MiXCR on the 3' RACE reads; one entry per CDR3 protein. The data hold around 50,000 distinct CDR3 sequences, with around 4.1% observed a single time.

Sequences were derived from CD45RA+ CD4+ T cells from PBMCs, pooled from several time points, sampled from a donor given antiretroviral therapy, either interrupted or continuous. Subset defined: naive CD4+ CD45RA+ CD45RO- T cells. This TCR was sampled from a pool of human donors with HIV. The V call is TRBV20-1, the J call TRBJ2-3; D is perhaps TRBD1 or TRBD2 (5 bases each). For the CDR3, the DNA is TGCAGTGCCCAAACCGGGACGAGCACAGATACGCAGTATTTT. It encodes CSAQTGTSTDTQYF.